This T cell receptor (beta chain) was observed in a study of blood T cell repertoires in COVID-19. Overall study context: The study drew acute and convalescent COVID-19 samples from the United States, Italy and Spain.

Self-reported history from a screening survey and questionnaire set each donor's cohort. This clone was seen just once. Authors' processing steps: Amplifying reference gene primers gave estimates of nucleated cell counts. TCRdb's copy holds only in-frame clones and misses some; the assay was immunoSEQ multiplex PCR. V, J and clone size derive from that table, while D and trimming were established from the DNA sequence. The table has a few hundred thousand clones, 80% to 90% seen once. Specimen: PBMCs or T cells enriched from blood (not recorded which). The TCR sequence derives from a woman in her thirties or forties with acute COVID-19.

CDR3 amino acids: CASSLAGSMNTEAFF. CDR3 DNA: TGTGCCAGCAGTTTGGCAGGGTCCATGAACACTGAAGCTTTCTTT. The chain links TRBV28 to TRBJ1-1, with D possibly being TRBD1 (5 bases). V shed 3 bases and J shed 0 bases, with 11 bases lying between them. This CDR3 has 15 residues. The germline V gene has CDR1 MDHEN and CDR2 SYDVKM.